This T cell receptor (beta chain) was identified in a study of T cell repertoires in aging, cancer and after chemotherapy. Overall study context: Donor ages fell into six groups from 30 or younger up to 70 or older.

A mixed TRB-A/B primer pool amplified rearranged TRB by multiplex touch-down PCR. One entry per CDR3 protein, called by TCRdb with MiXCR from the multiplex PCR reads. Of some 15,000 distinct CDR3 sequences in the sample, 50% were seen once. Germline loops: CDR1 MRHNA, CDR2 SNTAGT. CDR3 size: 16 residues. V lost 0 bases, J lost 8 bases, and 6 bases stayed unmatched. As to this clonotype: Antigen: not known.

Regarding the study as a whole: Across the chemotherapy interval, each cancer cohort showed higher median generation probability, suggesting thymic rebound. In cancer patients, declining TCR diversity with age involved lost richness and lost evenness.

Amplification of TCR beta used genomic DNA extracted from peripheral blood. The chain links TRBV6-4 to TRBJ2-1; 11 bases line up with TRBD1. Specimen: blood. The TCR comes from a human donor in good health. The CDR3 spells CASSDSGTGGVDEQFF. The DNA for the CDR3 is TGTGCCAGCAGTGACTCTGGGACAGGGGGTGTCGATGAGCAGTTCTTC.